One and the same sample provided the 32 T cell receptor beta chains below, sequenced in a study of blood T cell repertoires in COVID-19. Assay used: immunoSEQ multiplex PCR; TCRdb lists only in-frame clones, some missing. The profile shows about 59,000 clones, over 75% of them singletons. The sample comprised peripheral blood. The receptors shown here come from a man aged 55 to 70 with active or convalescent COVID-19.

This clone was observed a single time. V gene TRBV3-1 (or the pseudogene TRBV3-2) combines with J gene TRBJ2-5, with D unclear. The CDR3 runs to 12 residues. Germline CDR1 is LGHDT and CDR2 is YNNKEL (reference sequence). The ends were cut back, 4 bases at V and 3 bases at J, with 6 bases in the middle. The CDR3: CASSLSEETQYF. The CDR3 DNA reads as TGTGCCAGCAGCCTCTCCGAAGAGACCCAGTACTTC.

The chain recombines TRBV4-3 with TRBJ2-1; D might be TRBD1 (6 bases). Germline V gene sequence: CDR1 LGHNA, CDR2 YSLEER. Trimming shortened V by 0 bases and J by 3 bases, and 9 bases separated the two germline ends. CDR3 length equals 15 residues. CDR3 in DNA: TGCGCCAGCAGCCAAGAAGGGACACTCTACAATGAGCAGTTCTTC. Its translation: CASSQEGTLYNEQFF.

This chain connects TRBV27 to TRBJ1-2; the match to TRBD1 covers 10 bases. Germline trimming cut 5 bases from V and 7 bases from J; bases unmatched to any gene: 7. Looked up from germline, CDR1 is MNHEY and CDR2 is SMNVEV (reference sequence). The CDR3 length is 14 residues. DNA of the CDR3: TGTGCCAGCAGTGCCGGGACAGGGGTTCGTGGCTACACCTTC. Translation gives CASSAGTGVRGYTF.

The rearrangement links TRBV3-1 (or the pseudogene TRBV3-2) to TRBJ2-1, with D possibly matching TRBD2 (5 bases). Germline-derived CDR1 and CDR2 are LGHDT and YNNKEL (reference sequence). Trimming left V 2 bases short and J 10 bases short, with 9 bases between. The CDR3 is 12 residues long. Here the CDR3 reads CASSQYEGEQFF. As DNA, the CDR3 is TGTGCCAGCAGCCAATATGAGGGCGAGCAGTTCTTC.

V is TRBV9 and J is TRBJ1-3; TRBD1 agrees at 7 bases. V lost 4 bases, J lost 4 bases, and 8 bases stayed unmatched. Germline V CDR1 and CDR2: SGDLS, YYNGEE. There are 15 residues in the CDR3. In DNA, the CDR3 is TGTGCCAGCAGCCAAACAACAGGGGCCGGAAACACCATATATTTT. It translates to CASSQTTGAGNTIYF.

Only one count was recorded for this clone. The chain has TRBV29-1 and TRBJ1-6, with 10 bases identical to TRBD1. V lost 6 bases to trimming and J lost 7 bases; unmatched junction nucleotides: 3. Germline CDR1 SQVTM, CDR2 ANQGSEA. The CDR3 spans 13 residues. The CDR3 region has the DNA TGCAGCGTGCGGACAGGGGGGAATTCACCCCTCCACTTT. Protein product: CSVRTGGNSPLHF.

For the CDR3, the DNA is TGTGCCAGCAGCCTTGGGCTGAGACAGGGGGCATGGGAGACCCAGTACTTC. Its translation: CASSLGLRQGAWETQYF. The chain is built from TRBV5-8 and TRBJ2-5; TRBD1 matches at 10 bases. Germline CDR1 reads SGHTS; CDR2 reads YDEGEE. V was pared by 4 bases and J by 5 bases, with 14 bases of the junction left unmatched. The CDR3 is 17 amino acids.

This clone was detected a few times. This chain joins TRBV9 and TRBJ2-3, with 10 positions matching TRBD2. The CDR3 length is 16 residues. After removal of 0 bases from V and 6 bases from J, the junction contained 7 bases not matched to a gene. Germline V gives CDR1 SGDLS, CDR2 YYNGEE. The CDR3 DNA is TGTGCCAGCAGCGTAGAATCTAGCGGGAGAGTTGATACGCAGTATTTT. Translation: CASSVESSGRVDTQYF.

This clone was seen only a few times. CDR3 in amino acids: CASSLGTGRNYGYTF. The CDR3 bases are TGTGCCAGCAGTCTCGGGACAGGGAGGAACTATGGCTACACCTTC. The rearrangement joins TRBV28 to TRBJ1-2, with TRBD1 matching over 9 bases. The CDR3 is 15 amino acids. Per germline, CDR1 MDHEN and CDR2 SYDVKM. V lost 5 bases and J lost 2; bases outside the gene matches: 6.

The chain joins TRBV9 to TRBJ1-6; D is perhaps TRBD1 (6 bases). Germline loops: CDR1 SGDLS, CDR2 YYNGEE. The germline V and J ends were trimmed by 2 bases and 9 bases, with 21 bases remaining between them. The CDR3 consists of 17 residues. CDR3 protein: CASSVLPTTGKSSPLHF. In DNA form, the CDR3 reads TGTGCCAGCAGCGTCCTACCAACGACAGGAAAGAGTTCACCCCTCCACTTT.

The genes are TRBV6-5 and TRBJ2-3; TRBD2 matches at 8 bases. The CDR3 has 16 residues. CDR1 and CDR2 from the germline V gene are MNHEY and SVGAGI. Trimming cost V 2 bases and J 3 bases; bases outside gene matches: 7. This chain's CDR3 is CASSYLAGGRTDTQYF. The CDR3 nucleotides are TGTGCCAGCAGTTACCTGGCGGGGGGTAGGACAGATACGCAGTATTTT.

The rearrangement links TRBV15 to TRBJ1-2; 7 positions match TRBD1. The CDR3 totals 17 residues. V gave up 5 bases and J gave up 3 bases; unmatched junction bases: 15. Germline assignment: CDR1 LNHNV and CDR2 YYDKDF (reference sequence). The CDR3 nucleotides are TGTGCCACCAGCCCTCTTTTAGGAGAGGGGGCGTACTATGGCTACACCTTC. Amino acids: CATSPLLGEGAYYGYTF.

The gene calls are TRBV19 and TRBJ1-1, with no clear D. This CDR3 contains 15 residues. CDR1 and CDR2 from the germline V gene are LNHDA and SQIVND (reference sequence). V was shortened by 7 bases and J by 8 bases, with 23 bases between the two germline ends. CDR3 nucleotides: TGTGCCAGTACCTTATCCGGGAGCAGAGGGATCGAAGCTTTCTTT. This translates into CASTLSGSRGIEAFF.

The rearrangement joins TRBV7-3 to TRBJ2-5; the match to TRBD2 covers 10 bases. Germline assignment: CDR1 SGHTA and CDR2 FQGTGA. The CDR3 totals 13 residues. With V trimmed by 4 bases and J by 5 bases, 1 base remained unmatched. The CDR3 loop reads CASSWGLAETQYF. The CDR3 DNA follows: TGTGCCAGCAGCTGGGGACTAGCGGAGACCCAGTACTTC.

The rearrangement uses TRBV7-3 and TRBJ2-5; 8 nucleotides agree with TRBD1. This CDR3 has 15 residues. Germline CDR1 SGHTA, CDR2 FQGTGA. V lost 5 bases and J lost 5; bases outside the gene matches: 10. This chain's CDR3 is CASSPNGQGGETQYF. The CDR3 region has the DNA TGTGCCAGCAGCCCAAACGGACAGGGCGGCGAGACCCAGTACTTC.

The table lists this clone with a count of one. V is TRBV28 and J is TRBJ1-1; D is possibly TRBD1 (5 bases). This CDR3 contains 11 residues. V lost 11 bases and J 6 bases, leaving 13 bases between the germline ends. Germline V gene sequence: CDR1 MDHEN, CDR2 SYDVKM. The DNA for the CDR3 is TGTGCCGCACAGGTGTTGGCTGAAGCTTTCTTT. Protein sequence: CAAQVLAEAFF.

V and J are TRBV3-1 (or the pseudogene TRBV3-2) and TRBJ1-1; D gene uncertain. In germline, CDR1 is LGHDT, CDR2 YNNKEL (reference sequence). The CDR3 has 12 amino acids. V was cut by 4 bases and J by 7 bases, with 10 bases left in between. The CDR3 bases are TGTGCCAGCAGCCCCCCCAGAAGTGAAGCTTTCTTT. This encodes CASSPPRSEAFF.

The V gene is TRBV4-2, the J gene TRBJ2-3; 8 nucleotides line up with TRBD1. J was trimmed by 5 bases and V by 1 base; bases with no gene match: 8. CDR3 length: 16 amino acids. Looked up from germline, CDR1 is LGHNA and CDR2 is YNFKEQ. CDR3 DNA: TGTGCCAGCAGCCAAGTAACCCAGGGGGCTGTAGATACGCAGTATTTT. Its protein is CASSQVTQGAVDTQYF.

The V gene is TRBV5-1, the J gene TRBJ1-1; D is unclear. Germline V CDR1 and CDR2: SGHRS, YFSETQ. CDR3 length equals 14 residues. Between the trimmed V and J ends, which lost 4 bases and 3 bases, there was a span of 13 bases. CDR3 bases: TGCGCCAGCAGCAATCGGGAGGGCGACACTGAAGCTTTCTTT. Residues: CASSNREGDTEAFF.

The chain carries TRBV7-8 and TRBJ2-6; TRBD1 matches at 10 bases. This CDR3 is built from 17 residues. The V gene's germline CDR1 is SGHVS and CDR2 FQNEAQ. The V segment lost 2 bases and the J segment 0 bases; nucleotides outside the gene matches: 1. CDR3: CASSLRTGGSGANVLTF. The CDR3 region has the DNA TGTGCCAGCAGCTTAAGGACAGGGGGCTCTGGGGCCAACGTCCTGACTTTC.

The V call is TRBV18, the J call TRBJ1-6; the D gene is possibly TRBD1 (6 bases). The length of the CDR3 is 16 residues. In germline, CDR1 is KGHSH, CDR2 LQKENI. V was pared by 3 bases and J by 8 bases, with 17 bases between. CDR3 sequence: CASSPTGQAADSPLHF. DNA for the CDR3: TGTGCCAGCTCACCTACGGGACAAGCAGCGGATTCACCCCTCCACTTT.

Here the CDR3 reads CASSLTSGAHNEQFF. CDR3 sequence (DNA): TGCGCCAGCAGCTTGACTAGCGGGGCACACAATGAGCAGTTCTTC. The chain carries TRBV5-1 and TRBJ2-1; 10 nucleotides match TRBD2. V gave up 1 base and J gave up 5 bases; unmatched junction bases: 3. The length of the CDR3 is 15 residues. Germline V CDR1 and CDR2: SGHRS, YFSETQ.

V is TRBV2 and J is TRBJ2-5; TRBD1 matches at 7 bases. The CDR3 length is 12 residues. V was pared by 7 bases and J by 2 bases, with 1 base of the junction left unmatched. Germline CDR1 SNHLY, CDR2 FYNNEI. The CDR3 coding sequence is TGTGCCAGCAAGGGACAGCAAGAGACCCAGTACTTC. Translated, it gives CASKGQQETQYF.

The chain employs TRBV4-1 and TRBJ1-4; unclear D gene. The CDR3 extends over 13 amino acids. V lost 0 bases and J lost 8, with 7 bases in between. Germline V gene data show CDR1 as MGHRA and CDR2 as YSYEKL. The CDR3 sequence: CASSQDRPEKLFF. The DNA of the CDR3 is TGCGCCAGCAGCCAAGATCGTCCGGAAAAACTGTTTTTT.

V usage is TRBV21-1 and J usage is TRBJ2-1; the listed D gene, TRBD2, was not tested against the DNA. TRBV21-1 is given as a pseudogene. The CDR3 consists of 15 residues. The CDR3 loop is CASSFGLAGVYEQFF. CDR3 DNA: TGTGCCAGCAGCTTCGGACTAGCGGGAGTGTATGAGCAGTTCTTC.

This clone turned up a few times. The chain uses TRBV7-3 and TRBJ2-7; D is perhaps TRBD2 (5 bases). This CDR3 comprises 12 residues. V dropped 5 bases and J dropped 6 bases, with 11 bases sitting between them. Per the germline V gene, CDR1 is SGHTA and CDR2 is FQGTGA. The CDR3 region has the DNA TGTGCCAGCAGCCCCCATGGAGGCGAGCAGTACTTC. As protein: CASSPHGGEQYF.

This sequence joins TRBV30 and TRBJ1-2; tentatively, D is TRBD1 (6 bases). Germline V gene sequence: CDR1 GTSNPN, CDR2 SVGIG (reference sequence). This CDR3 comprises 13 residues. V was shortened by 4 bases and J by 2 bases, with 11 bases between the two germline ends. Here the CDR3 reads CAWIGTFNYGYTF. DNA of the CDR3: TGTGCCTGGATTGGGACATTCAACTATGGCTACACCTTC.

The V call is TRBV18, the J call TRBJ1-5; D gene ambiguous. V was clipped by 0 bases and J by 7 bases, with 10 bases between them. The CDR3 is 14 residues long. Germline values: CDR1 KGHSH, CDR2 LQKENI. The CDR3: CASSPPEGRQPQHF. CDR3 bases: TGTGCCAGCTCACCACCGGAGGGTCGGCAGCCCCAGCATTTT.

The chain employs TRBV15 and TRBJ2-3, with 10 bases aligning to TRBD1. Germline V gene data show CDR1 as LNHNV and CDR2 as YYDKDF (reference sequence). The CDR3 consists of 18 residues. After removal of 4 bases from V and 6 bases from J, the junction contained 16 bases not matched to a gene. The CDR3 DNA is TGTGCCACCAGCATTTTTCACCGACAGGGGGCTTGCGCGGATACGCAGTATTTT. Encoded protein: CATSIFHRQGACADTQYF.

V and J are TRBV5-1 and TRBJ2-5; tentatively, D is TRBD1 (5 bases). Looked up from germline, CDR1 is SGHRS and CDR2 is YFSETQ. V lost 2 bases to trimming and J lost 9 bases, with 8 bases between them. The CDR3 is 11 residues long. CDR3 coding DNA: TGCGCCAGCAGCTTAGACAGCCCCCAGTACTTC. This gives the protein CASSLDSPQYF. The complete variable domain, with remaining parts taken from reference TRBV5-1 and TRBJ2-5, reads KAGVTQTPRYLIKTRGQQVTLSCSPISGHRSVSWYQQTPGQGLQFLFEYFSETQRNKGNFPGRFSGRQFSNSRSEMNVSTLELGDSALYLCASSLDSPQYFGPGTRLLVL.

This clone was counted a few times. The V call is TRBV6-5, the J call TRBJ1-5; 8 nucleotides match TRBD1. V gave up 5 bases and J gave up 4 bases; unmatched junction bases: 7. The CDR3 loop spans 15 amino acids. Germline CDR1 reads MNHEY; CDR2 reads SVGAGI. CDR3 in amino acids: CASSNRTGWNQPQHF. The CDR3 nucleotides are TGTGCCAGCAGTAATAGGACAGGGTGGAATCAGCCCCAGCATTTT.

The table lists this clone with a count of one. V gene TRBV7-2 combines with J gene TRBJ1-1; possibly TRBD1 for D (5 bases). Germline-derived CDR1 and CDR2 are SGHTA and FQGNSA. The V gene lost 4 bases and the J gene lost 7 bases, with 13 bases spanning the gap. The CDR3 covers 13 residues. CDR3 in DNA: TGTGCCAGCAGCTCTCGGGCAGGGCTTGAAGCTTTCTTT. Its protein product is CASSSRAGLEAFF.